One and the same sample provided the 27 T cell receptor beta chains below, sequenced in a study of T cell responses to AZD1222 COVID-19 vaccine. Assay: immunoSEQ multiplex PCR; the TCRdb copy retains only in-frame clones and omits some. The repertoire holds 120,000 or so clones, more than 80% seen once, with roughly 1.4% in the top ten. The source was peripheral blood, collected on day 0 of AZD1222 vaccination. These receptors all come from an adult in good health.

The chain recombines TRBV28 with TRBJ2-1; 8 positions agree with TRBD2. In germline, CDR1 is MDHEN, CDR2 SYDVKM. The V gene end was trimmed by 6 bases and the J gene end by 1 base; junction bases not matched to a gene: 8. The CDR3 has 16 amino acids. The CDR3 DNA sequence: TGTGCCAGCAGCTTGGGATCGGGGGGGTCCTACAATGAGCAGTTCTTC. It encodes CASSLGSGGSYNEQFF.

The V and J genes are TRBV9 and TRBJ2-7; the match to TRBD2 covers 11 bases. Trimming cost V 4 bases and J 3 bases; bases outside gene matches: 6. CDR3 length: 15 residues. Germline CDR1 reads SGDLS; CDR2 reads YYNGEE. CDR3 in amino acids: CASSRSGRGDYEQYF. For the CDR3, the DNA is TGTGCCAGCAGCCGTAGCGGGAGGGGGGACTACGAGCAGTACTTC. Supplemented by reference TRBV9 and TRBJ2-7, the full variable domain reads DSGVTQTPKHLITATGQRVTLRCSPRSGDLSVYWYQQSLDQGLQFLIQYYNGEERAKGNILERFSAQQFPDLHSELNLSSLELGDSALYFCASSRSGRGDYEQYFGPGTRLTVT.

The chain couples TRBV9 to TRBJ1-1; D remains unclear. Trimming took 0 bases from V and 3 from J, leaving 3 bases between them. This CDR3 is built from 12 residues. Germline V gene sequence: CDR1 SGDLS, CDR2 YYNGEE. CDR3 sequence (DNA): TGTGCCAGCAGCGTAGGGGACACTGAAGCTTTCTTT. Translating it yields CASSVGDTEAFF.

The chain couples TRBV6-5 to TRBJ1-1, with D possibly being TRBD1 (6 bases). The CDR3 is 13 residues long. Germline V CDR1 and CDR2: MNHEY, SVGAGI. Trimming removed 6 bases from V and 0 bases from J, with 8 bases in between. In DNA form, the CDR3 reads TGTGCCAGCAGGCGACAGGTGAACACTGAAGCTTTCTTT. It is translated as CASRRQVNTEAFF.

CDR3 residues: CATSTRDTQYF. The CDR3 region has the DNA TGTGCCACCAGTACGAGAGATACGCAGTATTTT. The chain couples TRBV24-1 to TRBJ2-3; D gene ambiguous. The CDR3 length is 11 residues. V lost 6 bases, J lost 5 bases, and 5 bases lay in between. The germline V gene encodes CDR1 KGHDR and CDR2 SFDVKD.

The chain carries TRBV27 and TRBJ1-1, with D hard to call. CDR3 length: 13 amino acids. V dropped 4 bases and J dropped 0 bases, with 6 bases sitting between them. The V gene's germline CDR1 is MNHEY and CDR2 SMNVEV (reference sequence). CDR3 residues: CASSWMVNTEAFF. CDR3 sequence (DNA): TGTGCCAGCAGTTGGATGGTGAACACTGAAGCTTTCTTT.

The chain employs TRBV29-1 and TRBJ1-2; D unclear. This CDR3 contains 12 residues. In germline, CDR1 is SQVTM, CDR2 ANQGSEA. V was pared by 3 bases and J by 6 bases, with 11 bases between. CDR3 in amino acids: CSVEPSPDGYTF. Written as DNA, the CDR3 is TGCAGCGTTGAGCCATCCCCGGATGGCTACACCTTC. Full variable domain (remainder filled in from reference TRBV29-1 and TRBJ1-2): SAVISQKPSRDICQRGTSLTIQCQVDSQVTMMFWYRQQPGQSLTLIATANQGSEATYESGFVIDKFPISRPNLTFSTLTVSNMSPEDSSIYLCSVEPSPDGYTFGSGTRLTVV.

The chain uses TRBV28 and TRBJ1-5, with 8 bases identical to TRBD1. The CDR3 is 19 amino acids. V was pared by 4 bases and J by 1 base, with 15 bases of the junction left unmatched. Germline values: CDR1 MDHEN, CDR2 SYDVKM. The CDR3 here is CASSSFLGRGRGSNQPQHF. Here the CDR3 DNA reads TGTGCCAGCAGTTCGTTCTTGGGCAGGGGGCGTGGGAGCAATCAGCCCCAGCATTTT.

This rearrangement joins TRBV5-4 to TRBJ2-1; TRBD2 agrees at 13 bases. This CDR3 is 17 amino acids long. V lost 3 bases to trimming and J lost 5 bases; unmatched junction nucleotides: 8. Germline CDR1 is SGHNT and CDR2 is YYREEE (reference sequence). The CDR3 is CASSSAGLAGLNNEQFF. For the CDR3, the DNA is TGTGCCAGCAGCTCTGCGGGACTAGCGGGACTCAACAATGAGCAGTTCTTC.

The chain employs TRBV7-6 and TRBJ2-5; a weak D match, TRBD2 (5 bases). Trimming left V 1 base short and J 5 bases short, with 14 bases between. The CDR3 covers 15 residues. CDR1 is SGHVS and CDR2 is FNYEAQ in the germline V gene. CDR3 nucleotides: TGTGCCAGCAGCTTAGTCGGTCAGGCGGGTGAGACCCAGTACTTC. Translated: CASSLVGQAGETQYF. The full variable domain, completed using reference TRBV7-6 and TRBJ2-5, is GAGVSQSPRYKVTKRGQDVALRCDPISGHVSLYWYRQALGQGPEFLTYFNYEAQQDKSGLPNDRFSAERPEGSISTLTIQRTEQRDSAMYRCASSLVGQAGETQYFGPGTRLLVL.

The gene calls are TRBV12-3 or TRBV12-4 and TRBJ1-4; D gene ambiguous. The CDR3 is made up of 13 amino acids. V was shortened by 7 bases and J by 7 bases, with 13 bases between the two germline ends. CDR3 in amino acids: CASMGVAPEKLFF. For the CDR3, the DNA is TGTGCCAGCATGGGCGTCGCGCCTGAAAAACTGTTTTTT.

This chain uses TRBV27 with TRBJ2-2; the D is unclear. CDR1 and CDR2 (germline): MNHEY, SMNVEV (reference sequence). The CDR3 extends over 12 amino acids. V lost 6 bases, J lost 5 bases, and 7 bases lay in between. The DNA of the CDR3 is TGTGCCAGCAGCCCTGAGACCGGGGAGCTGTTTTTT. Its protein product is CASSPETGELFF.

V is TRBV6-4 and J is TRBJ2-5; D is uncertain. The germline V gene encodes CDR1 MRHNA and CDR2 SNTAGT. The CDR3 has 12 amino acids. The V and J ends lost 10 bases and 5 bases respectively, with 14 bases between them. The CDR3 bases are TGTGCCATGGCCCCTCGAAGGGAGACCCAGTACTTC. Its protein is CAMAPRRETQYF.

J is TRBJ1-4 and V is TRBV3-1 (or the pseudogene TRBV3-2), with 9 bases fitting TRBD1. V lost 4 bases and J lost 2; bases outside the gene matches: 8. CDR3 length: 17 amino acids. Germline V gene lookup returns CDR1 LGHDT and CDR2 YNNKEL (reference sequence). CDR3 in amino acids: CASSLPTGGATNEKLFF. The DNA of the CDR3 is TGTGCCAGCAGCCTACCGACAGGGGGAGCGACTAATGAAAAACTGTTTTTT.

V and J are TRBV7-9 and TRBJ2-7; D not certain. Germline V lookup: CDR1 SEHNR, CDR2 FQNEAQ (reference sequence). This CDR3 has 14 amino acids. V shed 1 base and J shed 3 bases, with 10 bases lying between them. CDR3 DNA sequence: TGTGCCAGCAGCTTAGATTTAGGAATCTACGAGCAGTACTTC. Protein product: CASSLDLGIYEQYF.

The gene calls are TRBV7-9 and TRBJ1-4; 9 bases fit TRBD1. The CDR3 contains 15 residues. CDR1 and CDR2 (germline): SEHNR, FQNEAQ (reference sequence). V shed 4 bases and J 7 bases; nucleotides not matched to a gene: 7. The CDR3 reads CASSWSGTGTEKLFF. In DNA form, the CDR3 reads TGTGCCAGCAGCTGGAGCGGGACAGGGACTGAAAAACTGTTTTTT.

This chain links TRBV28 with TRBJ1-4, with 7 bases identical to TRBD1. J lost 11 bases, V lost 2 bases, and 8 bases had no gene match. The germline V gene has CDR1 MDHEN and CDR2 SYDVKM. The CDR3 length is 14 residues. The CDR3 loop is CASSLPGTADKLFF. CDR3 nucleotides: TGTGCCAGCAGTTTACCCGGGACAGCGGATAAACTGTTTTTT.

This chain links TRBV5-1 with TRBJ2-1; D possibly uses TRBD1 or TRBD2 (5 bases each). V lost 2 bases and J lost 9, with 21 bases in between. The CDR3 spans 16 residues. Germline lookup yields CDR1 SGHRS and CDR2 YFSETQ. The CDR3 region has the DNA TGCGCCAGCAGCTTAGCCGGGACGGTGGGATTGAGTGAGCAGTTCTTC. This codes for CASSLAGTVGLSEQFF.

This clone was counted a single time. The rearrangement links TRBV7-2 to TRBJ1-2, with 8 bases aligning to TRBD1. The CDR3 covers 14 residues. Germline V gene sequence: CDR1 SGHTA, CDR2 FQGNSA. V was clipped by 3 bases and J by 4 bases; unmatched bases: 4. The CDR3 here is CASSFGTGSYGYTF. Here the CDR3 DNA reads TGTGCCAGCAGCTTTGGGACAGGCAGCTATGGCTACACCTTC.

V and J are TRBV4-1 and TRBJ2-7, with D possibly matching TRBD1 (6 bases). V lost 3 bases and J 1 base, leaving 10 bases between the germline ends. CDR1 is MGHRA and CDR2 is YSYEKL in the germline V gene. This CDR3 contains 14 residues. The CDR3 loop is CASSHAGTSYEQYF. For the CDR3, the DNA is TGCGCCAGCAGCCATGCAGGGACATCCTACGAGCAGTACTTC.

This clone was recorded a few times. The V call is TRBV20-1, the J call TRBJ2-1, with a tentative D call TRBD2 (6 bases). The CDR3 loop spans 12 amino acids. Trimming removed 3 bases at V and 6 bases at J, with 9 bases between. Germline V gene sequence: CDR1 DFQATT, CDR2 SNEGSKA (reference sequence). The CDR3 loop is CSASGTVNEQFF. The CDR3 nucleotides read TGCAGTGCTAGTGGGACTGTCAATGAGCAGTTCTTC.

The chain carries TRBV7-9 and TRBJ2-1; maybe TRBD2 (7 bases). V lost 6 bases and J lost 8, with 17 bases in between. Germline loops: CDR1 SEHNR, CDR2 FQNEAQ (reference sequence). CDR3 length: 14 amino acids. The DNA for the CDR3 is TGTGCCAGCAGTTCTCAGCCGGGGGGCGATGAGCAGTTCTTC. It translates to CASSSQPGGDEQFF.

The chain has TRBV27 and TRBJ2-1; 9 bases are shared with TRBD2. Germline V CDR1 and CDR2: MNHEY, SMNVEV (reference sequence). J gave up 6 bases and V 6 bases, and 9 bases lay outside the gene matches. The CDR3 extends over 15 amino acids. CDR3 bases: TGTGCCAGCAGCGCCGGGACTAGCTTTGTCAATGAGCAGTTCTTC. It translates to CASSAGTSFVNEQFF.

The rearrangement joins TRBV11-2 to TRBJ1-4; no definite D call. This CDR3 spans 14 amino acids. Per germline, CDR1 SGHAT and CDR2 FQNNGV. V was clipped by 4 bases and J by 7 bases, with 13 bases between them. The CDR3 DNA follows: TGTGCCAGCAGCTCGGACTCCGAGGGTGAAAAACTGTTTTTT. It translates to CASSSDSEGEKLFF.

The table lists this clone with a count of one. This CDR3 is CASSLEGVPNTEAFF. CDR3 in DNA: TGTGCCAGCAGCTTAGAGGGGGTCCCGAACACTGAAGCTTTCTTT. The chain links TRBV11-3 to TRBJ1-1; weak D call: TRBD1 (5 bases). In germline, CDR1 is SGHNT, CDR2 YENEEA. Trimming cost V 0 bases and J 1 base, with 9 bases left between them. The CDR3 loop spans 15 amino acids.

V and J are TRBV6-1 and TRBJ2-7, with 11 bases identical to TRBD2. There are 18 residues in the CDR3. Germline V gives CDR1 MNHNS, CDR2 SASEGT. Trimming cost V 3 bases and J 2 bases; bases outside gene matches: 12. CDR3 protein: CASSEHRSGRARTYEQYF. The CDR3 DNA is TGTGCCAGCAGTGAGCATCGTAGCGGGAGGGCAAGGACCTACGAGCAGTACTTC.

The chain carries TRBV7-6 and TRBJ2-5; 7 nucleotides agree with TRBD1. V dropped 4 bases and J dropped 1; count of bases not matched to a gene: 6. The CDR3 totals 15 residues. Looked up from germline, CDR1 is SGHVS and CDR2 is FNYEAQ. The CDR3 loop is CASSSQGKRQETQYF. DNA of the CDR3: TGTGCCAGCAGCTCACAGGGGAAACGCCAAGAGACCCAGTACTTC. Filled out from reference TRBV7-6 and TRBJ2-5, the complete variable domain reads GAGVSQSPRYKVTKRGQDVALRCDPISGHVSLYWYRQALGQGPEFLTYFNYEAQQDKSGLPNDRFSAERPEGSISTLTIQRTEQRDSAMYRCASSSQGKRQETQYFGPGTRLLVL.